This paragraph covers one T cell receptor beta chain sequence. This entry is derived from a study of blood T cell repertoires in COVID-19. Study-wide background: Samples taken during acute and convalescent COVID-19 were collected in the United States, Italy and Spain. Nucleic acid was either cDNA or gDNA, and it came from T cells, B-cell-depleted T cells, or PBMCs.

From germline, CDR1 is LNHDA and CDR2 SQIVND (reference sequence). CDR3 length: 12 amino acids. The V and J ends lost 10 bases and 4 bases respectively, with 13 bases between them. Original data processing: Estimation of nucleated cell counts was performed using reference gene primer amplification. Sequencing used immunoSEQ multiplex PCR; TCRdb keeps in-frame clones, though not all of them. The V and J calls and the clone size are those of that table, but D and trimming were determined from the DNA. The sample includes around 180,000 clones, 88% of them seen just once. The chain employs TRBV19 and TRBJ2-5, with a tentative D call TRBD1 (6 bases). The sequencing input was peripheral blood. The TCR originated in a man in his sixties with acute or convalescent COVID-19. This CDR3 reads CATLGAGETQYF. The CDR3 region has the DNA TGTGCCACCCTGGGGGCTGGAGAGACCCAGTACTTC.